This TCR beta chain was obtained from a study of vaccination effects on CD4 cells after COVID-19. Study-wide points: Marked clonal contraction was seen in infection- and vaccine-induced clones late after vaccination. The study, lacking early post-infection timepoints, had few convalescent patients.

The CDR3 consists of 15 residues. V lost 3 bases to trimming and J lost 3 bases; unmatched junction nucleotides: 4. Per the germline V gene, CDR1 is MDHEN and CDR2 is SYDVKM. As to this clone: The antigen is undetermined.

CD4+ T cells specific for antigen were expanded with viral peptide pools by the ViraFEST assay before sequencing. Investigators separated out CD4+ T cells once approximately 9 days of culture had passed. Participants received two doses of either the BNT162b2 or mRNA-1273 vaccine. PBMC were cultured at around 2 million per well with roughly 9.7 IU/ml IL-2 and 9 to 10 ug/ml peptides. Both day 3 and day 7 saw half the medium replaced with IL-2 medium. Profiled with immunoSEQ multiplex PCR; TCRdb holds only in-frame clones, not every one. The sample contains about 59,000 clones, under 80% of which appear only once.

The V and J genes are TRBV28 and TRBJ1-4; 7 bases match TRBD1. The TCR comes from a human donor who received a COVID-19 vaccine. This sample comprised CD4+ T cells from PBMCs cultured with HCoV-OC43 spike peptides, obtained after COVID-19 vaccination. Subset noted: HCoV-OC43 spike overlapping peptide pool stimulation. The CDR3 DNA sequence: TGTGCCAGCAGTTTGAGTCAGGGGGCTAATGAAAAACTGTTTTTT. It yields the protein CASSLSQGANEKLFF.